The present T cell receptor beta chain was sequenced within a study of CD8 T cells in Susac syndrome. RNA amounts of about 0.5 to 1 ug underwent reverse transcription with random hexamers. The CDR3 of TCR beta was amplified by immunoSEQ multiplex PCR across 54 Vbeta and 13 Jbeta. MiXCR, run by TCRdb on the immunoSEQ multiplex PCR reads, gives a single entry per CDR3 protein. The sample has about 300,000 distinct CDR3 sequences, about 91% seen once; the top ten hold roughly 0.064%. Germline CDR1 KGHSH, CDR2 LQKENI. V was shortened by 2 bases and J by 3 bases, with 16 bases between the two germline ends. The CDR3 extends over 16 amino acids. TEMRA cells were FACS-enriched, while CD8+ and CD4+ T cells were negatively isolated. Study conclusions and caveats: The study's TCR sequencing and HLA analysis covered a relatively small number of individuals, and the study acknowledged this.

About this clonotype itself: The antigen remains undetermined.

The specimen was CD4+ T cells from PBMCs. V gene TRBV18 combines with J gene TRBJ1-1, with D perhaps matching TRBD1 (6 bases). The TCR originated in a human donor with multiple sclerosis. CDR3 sequence: CASSPFLQGSDTEAFF. The CDR3 coding sequence is TGTGCCAGCTCACCATTTCTACAGGGATCGGACACTGAAGCTTTCTTT.